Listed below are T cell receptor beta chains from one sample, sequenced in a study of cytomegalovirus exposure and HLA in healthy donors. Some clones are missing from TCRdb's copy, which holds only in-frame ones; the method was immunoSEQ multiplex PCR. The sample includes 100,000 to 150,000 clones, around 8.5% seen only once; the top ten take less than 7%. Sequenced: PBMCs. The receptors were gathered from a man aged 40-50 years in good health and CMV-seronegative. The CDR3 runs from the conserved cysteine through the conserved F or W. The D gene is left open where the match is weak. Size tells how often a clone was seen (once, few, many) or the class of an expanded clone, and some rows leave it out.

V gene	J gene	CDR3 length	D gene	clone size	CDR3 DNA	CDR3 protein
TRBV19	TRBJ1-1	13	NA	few	TGTGCCAGTATCTTATCAGGAGGCCTTGAAGCTTTCTTT	CASILSGGLEAFF
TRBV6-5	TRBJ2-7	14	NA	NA	TGTGCCAGCAGCTCCGTTCAGGGGCCGTACGAGCAGTACTTC	CASSSVQGPYEQYF
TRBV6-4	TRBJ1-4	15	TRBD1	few	TGTGCCAGCAGTGGCGGGGACAGTCTTAATGAAAAACTGTTTTTT	CASSGGDSLNEKLFF
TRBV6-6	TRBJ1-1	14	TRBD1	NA	TGTGCCAGCAGTAACGGACAGGGGAACACTGAAGCTTTCTTT	CASSNGQGNTEAFF
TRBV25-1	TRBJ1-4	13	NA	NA	TGTGCCAGCAGTGGAATACAGGGTGAAAAACTGTTTTTT	CASSGIQGEKLFF
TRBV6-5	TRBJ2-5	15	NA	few	TGTGCCAGCAGTTACTCGCCCCCGGGACAAGAGACCCAGTACTTC	CASSYSPPGQETQYF
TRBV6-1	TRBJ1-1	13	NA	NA	TGTGCCAGCAGGGACTTTTTGAACACTGAAGCTTTCTTT	CASRDFLNTEAFF
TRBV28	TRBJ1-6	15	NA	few	TGTGCCAGCCTCCCTCCAGGGTCTTATAATTCACCCCTCCACTTT	CASLPPGSYNSPLHF
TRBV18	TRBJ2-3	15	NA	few	TGTGCCAGCTCACCGAGGGTAGCTGGCACAGATACGCAGTATTTT	CASSPRVAGTDTQYF
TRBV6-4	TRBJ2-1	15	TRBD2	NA	TGTGCCAGCAGTAGTACTAGCGGGGGTCTGAATGAGCAGTTCTTC	CASSSTSGGLNEQFF
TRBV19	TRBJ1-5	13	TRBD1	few	TGTGCCAGCGGACAGGGATGGTGGCAGCCCCAGCATTTT	CASGQGWWQPQHF
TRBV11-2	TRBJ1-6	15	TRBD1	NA	TGTGCCAGCAGCCCAACCCGACAGGGTGATTCACCCCTCCACTTT	CASSPTRQGDSPLHF
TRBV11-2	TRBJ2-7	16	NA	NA	TGTGCCAGCAGCAATTTAAGAGGAGGGGGGGCGAGCGAGCAGTACTTC	CASSNLRGGGASEQYF
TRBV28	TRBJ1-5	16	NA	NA	TGTGCCAGCAGTTCTTTCAGGGAGGATAGCAATCAGCCCCAGCATTTT	CASSSFREDSNQPQHF
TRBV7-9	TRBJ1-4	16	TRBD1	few	TGTGCCAGCAGCTCGGGACAGGGGGCGGGCGATGAAAAACTGTTTTTT	CASSSGQGAGDEKLFF
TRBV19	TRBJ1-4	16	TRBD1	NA	TGTGCCAGTAGCCCCGGGACAGACGCAACTAATGAAAAACTGTTTTTT	CASSPGTDATNEKLFF
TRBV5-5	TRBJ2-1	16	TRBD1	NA	TGTGCCAGCAGCCCGACCCAGGGCAGGGGGCTGAATGAGCAGTTCTTC	CASSPTQGRGLNEQFF
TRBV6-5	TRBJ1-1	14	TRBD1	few	TGTGCCAGCAGCCGGACAGGGGGGAACACTGAAGCTTTCTTT	CASSRTGGNTEAFF
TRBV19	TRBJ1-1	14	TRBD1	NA	TGTGCCAGTAGTACCCGGACAGGGGACACTGAAGCTTTCTTT	CASSTRTGDTEAFF
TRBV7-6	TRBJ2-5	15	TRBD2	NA	TGTGCCAGCAGCTTAGGTGGCGGGGGGCAAGAGACCCAGTACTTC	CASSLGGGGQETQYF
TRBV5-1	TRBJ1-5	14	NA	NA	TGCGCCAGCAGCCCAGCGGGGGCAGATCAGCCCCAGCATTTT	CASSPAGADQPQHF
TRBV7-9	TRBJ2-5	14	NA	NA	TGTGCCAGCAGCAACTCAGGAAAACAAGAGACCCAGTACTTC	CASSNSGKQETQYF
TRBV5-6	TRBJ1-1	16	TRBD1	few	TGTGCCAGCAGCTCGATCAGGGGGCATAGGAACACTGAAGCTTTCTTT	CASSSIRGHRNTEAFF
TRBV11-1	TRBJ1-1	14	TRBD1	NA	TGTGCCAGCAGCCCGGACAGGGGAAACACTGAAGCTTTCTTT	CASSPDRGNTEAFF
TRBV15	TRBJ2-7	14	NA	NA	TGTGCCACCAGCAGAGATGGGACATCCTACGAGCAGTACTTC	CATSRDGTSYEQYF
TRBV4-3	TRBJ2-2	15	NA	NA	TGCGCCAGCAGCCAAGATAATAACTTGCCGGTGGAGCTGTTTTTT	CASSQDNNLPVELFF
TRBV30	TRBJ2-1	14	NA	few	TGTGCCTGGAGATTATCCGGGACTTACAATGAGCAGTTCTTC	CAWRLSGTYNEQFF
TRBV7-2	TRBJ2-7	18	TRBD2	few	TGTGCCAGCCAACCCCGGGTTTTGGGGCGGGGGTCCTCCTACGAGCAGTACTTC	CASQPRVLGRGSSYEQYF
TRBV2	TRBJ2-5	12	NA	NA	TGTGCAAGCGGGCAGGGCCCAGAGACCCAGTACTTC	CASGQGPETQYF
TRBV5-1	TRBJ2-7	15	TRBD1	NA	TGCGCCAGCAGCCCGACACGGGACAGTTCCTACGAGCAGTACTTC	CASSPTRDSSYEQYF
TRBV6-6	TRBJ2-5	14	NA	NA	TGTGCCAGCCGGGGTGGGGGGGCCCCAGAGACCCAGTACTTC	CASRGGGAPETQYF
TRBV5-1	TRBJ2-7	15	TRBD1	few	TGCGCCAGCAGCTTGGAGGACAGGAAACCCTACGAGCAGTACTTC	CASSLEDRKPYEQYF
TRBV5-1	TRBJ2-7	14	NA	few	TGCGCCAGCAGCTTGGTCGTAAACAGGGCGGAGCAGTACTTC	CASSLVVNRAEQYF
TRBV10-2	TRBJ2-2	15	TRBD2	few	TGCGCCAGCAGTGGGGGCGGGGGGTCCGCCGGGGAGCTGTTTTTT	CASSGGGGSAGELFF
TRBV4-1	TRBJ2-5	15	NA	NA	TGCGCCAGCAGCCAAGAGAGGGGGGGCAGGGAGACCCAGTACTTC	CASSQERGGRETQYF